This TCR beta chain was recorded in a study of blood T cell repertoires in COVID-19. The overall study: COVID-19 samples, acute and convalescent, were from the United States, Italy and Spain. Sources were T cells, B-cell-depleted T cells, or PBMCs; the material itself was cDNA or gDNA.

Some clones are missing from TCRdb's copy, which holds only in-frame ones; the method was immunoSEQ multiplex PCR. The table lists some 150,000 clones, around 86% of them singletons. This CDR3 region has 15 residues. The junction had 8 bases not matched to a gene; V was cut back by 4 bases and J by 8 bases. Germline V gene lookup returns CDR1 SEHNR and CDR2 FQNEAQ (reference sequence). The sequence was obtained from a man aged 45-65 years who had recovered from COVID-19. Sequenced material: peripheral blood. The rearrangement links TRBV7-9 to TRBJ1-4; TRBD1 matches at 9 bases. CDR3 DNA: TGTGCCAGCAGCTCGACAGGGGGGTTGGGAGAAAAACTGTTTTTT. Amino acid sequence: CASSSTGGLGEKLFF.